One and the same sample provided the 28 T cell receptor beta chains below, sequenced in a study of blood T cell repertoires in COVID-19. Profiled with immunoSEQ multiplex PCR; TCRdb holds only in-frame clones, not every one. The profile shows 200,000 to 250,000 clones, around 84% of them singletons. The sequencing sample was made of peripheral blood. The receptors here all came from a woman in her 70s with active or convalescent COVID-19.

This sequence joins TRBV27 and TRBJ2-1; 8 nucleotides match TRBD1. CDR1 is MNHEY and CDR2 is SMNVEV in the germline V gene (reference sequence). The CDR3 consists of 16 residues. The ends lost 4 bases at V and 6 bases at J; junction bases unmatched: 11. Here the CDR3 DNA reads TGTGCCAGCAGTTCCCCCTCCAGGGGGCTTCTCAATGAGCAGTTCTTC. This translates into CASSSPSRGLLNEQFF.

The gene calls are TRBV19 and TRBJ1-2; D unclear. CDR1 LNHDA and CDR2 SQIVND come from the germline V gene (reference sequence). The CDR3 totals 16 residues. The V gene lost 3 bases and the J gene lost 4 bases, with 18 bases spanning the gap. CDR3 in DNA: TGTGCCAGTAGTATGGGCGACCTAATGGCGGGCTATGGCTACACCTTC. This sequence encodes CASSMGDLMAGYGYTF.

The chain carries TRBV6-4 and TRBJ1-2; no clear D gene. The CDR3 covers 12 residues. Deletions cut 2 bases from V and 11 bases from J, with 12 bases between. Germline CDR1 reads MRHNA; CDR2 reads SNTAGT. CDR3 nucleotides: TGTGCCAGCAGTGACAGTAAAACACATTACACCTTC. Its protein is CASSDSKTHYTF.

Points on this clone: A read error may be the cause here, since a much bigger clone is one base away. The rearrangement links TRBV6-5 to TRBJ2-2, with TRBD1 identical over 8 bases. V shed 6 bases and J 1 base; nucleotides not matched to a gene: 4. The CDR3 is 15 residues long. Germline CDR1 reads MNHEY; CDR2 reads SVGAGI. The CDR3 loop is CASRTGTGNTGELFF. The CDR3 DNA follows: TGTGCCAGCAGGACCGGGACAGGGAACACCGGGGAGCTGTTTTTT.

This clone was counted a single time. The rearrangement links TRBV15 to TRBJ1-3; tentative D call: TRBD1 (5 bases). The germline V and J ends were trimmed by 3 bases and 2 bases, with 17 bases remaining between them. This CDR3 contains 17 residues. From germline, CDR1 is LNHNV and CDR2 YYDKDF (reference sequence). The DNA for the CDR3 is TGTGCCACCAGCAGTGGGGGGACGGCTTTTACTGGAAACACCATATATTTT. It specifies CATSSGGTAFTGNTIYF.

The V call is TRBV5-8, the J call TRBJ1-5; 7 nucleotides align to TRBD1. This CDR3 contains 19 residues. CDR1 SGHTS and CDR2 YDEGEE come from the germline V gene. Trimming cost V 3 bases and J 0 bases; bases outside gene matches: 15. The CDR3 region is CASSSPRQDRFDSNQPQHF. The DNA of the CDR3 is TGTGCCAGCAGCTCCCCGAGACAGGACAGGTTCGATAGCAATCAGCCCCAGCATTTT.

The chain carries TRBV12-5 and TRBJ1-1; TRBD1 is a possible D gene (6 bases). Germline CDR1 and CDR2: LGHNT and FRNRAP. The V and J ends lost 7 bases and 1 base respectively, with 13 bases between them. CDR3 length: 14 amino acids. The CDR3 loop is CASALQGPNTEAFF. CDR3 in DNA: TGTGCTAGTGCCCTACAGGGACCGAACACTGAAGCTTTCTTT.

This clone has only one observation. This chain uses TRBV2 with TRBJ2-3; TRBD2 is a possible D gene (7 bases). Germline V gene sequence: CDR1 SNHLY, CDR2 FYNNEI. The CDR3 is 13 amino acids. V lost 11 bases and J lost 2, with 14 bases in between. Here the CDR3 reads CAGAGTITDTQYF. CDR3 coding DNA: TGTGCCGGAGCGGGGACAATCACAGATACGCAGTATTTT.

CDR3 region: CASSIGRQNQPQHF. The CDR3 DNA reads TGTGCCAGTAGTATAGGGAGGCAAAATCAGCCCCAGCATTTT. This sequence joins TRBV19 and TRBJ1-5; D not certain. Germline CDR1 LNHDA, CDR2 SQIVND (reference sequence). The length of the CDR3 is 14 residues. With 1 base removed from V and 4 bases from J, the gap between germline ends came to 8 bases.

This clone was counted a single time. The rearrangement uses TRBV19 and TRBJ1-1, with D unclear. V was clipped by 6 bases and J by 0 bases, with 11 bases between them. CDR3 length equals 14 residues. Germline assignment: CDR1 LNHDA and CDR2 SQIVND (reference sequence). The CDR3 loop reads CASRVPPMNTEAFF. The CDR3 DNA is TGTGCCAGTAGAGTACCCCCTATGAACACTGAAGCTTTCTTT. The variable domain in full, completed from reference TRBV19 and TRBJ1-1, reads DGGITQSPKYLFRKEGQNVTLSCEQNLNHDAMYWYRQDPGQGLRLIYYSQIVNDFQKGDIAEGYSVSREKKESFPLTVTSAQKNPTAFYLCASRVPPMNTEAFFGQGTRLTVV.

This clone was counted once. The chain joins TRBV5-1 to TRBJ2-3; 7 bases agree with TRBD2. Germline V CDR1 and CDR2: SGHRS, YFSETQ. The trim removed 4 bases at V and 5 bases at J, leaving 7 bases unmatched. This CDR3 has 14 amino acids. The CDR3 sequence is CASSLGGGLDTQYF. For the CDR3, the DNA is TGCGCCAGCAGCCTGGGGGGAGGGCTAGATACGCAGTATTTT.

The J gene is TRBJ2-3, the V gene TRBV24-1, with D possibly matching TRBD1 (6 bases). Germline lookup yields CDR1 KGHDR and CDR2 SFDVKD. The CDR3 runs 14 residues. Trimming pared 6 bases from V and 4 bases from J, leaving 13 bases between. Here the CDR3 reads CATSSQGRSDTQYF. The CDR3 DNA follows: TGTGCCACCAGTTCACAGGGAAGATCAGATACGCAGTATTTT.

This rearrangement joins TRBV7-9 to TRBJ2-5; D may be TRBD1 (5 bases). Germline loops: CDR1 SEHNR, CDR2 FQNEAQ (reference sequence). The CDR3 sequence is 14 residues long. The V gene lost 1 base and the J gene lost 3 bases, with 9 bases spanning the gap. CDR3 in DNA: TGTGCCAGCAGCTTAGTGGGCAGGGAAGAGACCCAGTACTTC. Encoded protein: CASSLVGREETQYF.

The chain uses TRBV14 and TRBJ2-3, with 7 bases aligning to TRBD2. CDR1 is SGHDN and CDR2 is FVKESK in the germline V gene. This CDR3 has 15 amino acids. Germline trimming cut 8 bases from V and 2 bases from J; bases unmatched to any gene: 10. The CDR3: CASSLGGTYTDTQYF. The CDR3 bases are TGTGCCAGCTCACTGGGGGGGACTTACACAGATACGCAGTATTTT. Based on the CDR3 plus reference TRBV14 and TRBJ2-3, the full variable domain is EAGVTQFPSHSVIEKGQTVTLRCDPISGHDNLYWYRRVMGKEIKFLLHFVKESKQDESGMPNNRFLAERTGGTYSTLKVQPAELEDSGVYFCASSLGGTYTDTQYFGPGTRLTVL.

The chain joins TRBV9 to TRBJ1-6; 8 bases align to TRBD1. With V trimmed by 4 bases and J by 7 bases, 7 bases remained unmatched. The CDR3 length is 15 residues. Germline V gene sequence: CDR1 SGDLS, CDR2 YYNGEE. CDR3 in amino acids: CASSPLGQGNSPLHF. CDR3 nucleotides: TGTGCCAGCAGCCCCCTAGGACAGGGAAATTCACCCCTCCACTTT.

The CDR3: CASSRTGFEGYTF. The CDR3, as DNA: TGTGCCAGCAGCCGGACAGGGTTTGAGGGCTACACCTTC. This rearrangement joins TRBV13 to TRBJ1-2; TRBD1 matches 8 bases. Looked up from germline, CDR1 is PRHDT and CDR2 is FYEKMQ (reference sequence). The CDR3 spans 13 residues. The J segment lost 8 bases and the V segment lost 5 bases, leaving 7 bases of the junction unmatched. Complete variable domain (other parts from reference TRBV13 and TRBJ1-2): AAGVIQSPRHLIKEKRETATLKCYPIPRHDTVYWYQQGPGQDPQFLISFYEKMQSDKGSIPDRFSAQQFSDYHSELNMSSLELGDSALYFCASSRTGFEGYTFGSGTRLTVV.

This sequence joins TRBV28 and TRBJ1-6; D may be TRBD1 (5 bases). This CDR3 contains 16 residues. CDR1 MDHEN and CDR2 SYDVKM come from the germline V gene. V lost 5 bases and J 2 bases, leaving 13 bases between the germline ends. In DNA form, the CDR3 reads TGTGCCAGCAGTCCCTCGGGGGGAACCTATAATTCACCCCTCCACTTT. Encoded protein: CASSPSGGTYNSPLHF.

The chain joins TRBV19 to TRBJ1-5; D gene uncertain. From germline, CDR1 is LNHDA and CDR2 SQIVND (reference sequence). The germline V and J ends were trimmed by 6 bases and 4 bases, with 16 bases remaining between them. The CDR3 sequence is 15 residues long. The CDR3 DNA reads as TGTGCCAGTAGCCCCGAACCGGGTTATAATCAGCCCCAGCATTTT. Translated, it gives CASSPEPGYNQPQHF.

This chain joins TRBV6-2 or TRBV6-3 and TRBJ2-1, with a weak D call TRBD2 (5 bases). V was trimmed by 3 bases and J by 6 bases, leaving 12 bases between them. The germline CDR1 and CDR2 sequences are MNHEY and SVGEGT. This CDR3 region has 14 residues. This chain's CDR3 is CASSYLTGINEQFF. The CDR3 DNA is TGTGCCAGCAGTTATTTAACGGGGATCAATGAGCAGTTCTTC.

This sequence joins TRBV24-1 and TRBJ1-2, with D unresolved. V shed 6 bases and J shed 6 bases, with 10 bases lying between them. The CDR3 sequence is 12 residues long. Germline V lookup: CDR1 KGHDR, CDR2 SFDVKD. For the CDR3, the DNA is TGTGCCACCAGTTTCGGGGTGGATGGCTACACCTTC. This encodes CATSFGVDGYTF.

The rearrangement joins TRBV19 to TRBJ1-5, with 7 bases identical to TRBD1. The germline V gene has CDR1 LNHDA and CDR2 SQIVND (reference sequence). The J segment lost 5 bases and the V segment lost 6 bases, leaving 7 bases of the junction unmatched. CDR3 length: 14 amino acids. CDR3 sequence: CASSRGQSYQPQHF. The CDR3 nucleotides read TGTGCCAGTAGCCGGGGACAGTCGTATCAGCCCCAGCATTTT.

The chain carries TRBV3-1 (or the pseudogene TRBV3-2) and TRBJ1-2; D unclear. V was trimmed by 5 bases and J by 3 bases, leaving 10 bases between them. Looked up from germline, CDR1 is LGHDT and CDR2 is YNNKEL (reference sequence). This CDR3 has 13 residues. DNA of the CDR3: TGTGCCAGCAGCACGCGACAATACTATGGCTACACCTTC. Its translation: CASSTRQYYGYTF.

J is TRBJ1-3 and V is TRBV9, with 9 bases lining up with TRBD1. V was clipped by 4 bases and J by 0 bases; unmatched bases: 11. CDR1 is SGDLS and CDR2 is YYNGEE in the germline V gene. This CDR3 spans 18 amino acids. Here the CDR3 reads CASSPGQGLISSGNTIYF. As DNA, the CDR3 is TGTGCCAGCAGCCCGGGACAGGGATTAATAAGCTCTGGAAACACCATATATTTT.

The chain joins TRBV7-9 to TRBJ1-2, with 7 nucleotides matching TRBD1. This CDR3 contains 15 residues. CDR1 and CDR2 from the germline V gene are SEHNR and FQNEAQ (reference sequence). Germline trimming cut 5 bases from V and 8 bases from J; bases unmatched to any gene: 14. The CDR3: CASSLGAGTEGGYTF. The CDR3 bases are TGTGCCAGCAGCCTGGGGGCCGGGACAGAGGGCGGCTACACCTTC.

This chain connects TRBV9 to TRBJ2-5, with 8 bases lining up with TRBD1. CDR3 length: 13 residues. The germline CDR1 and CDR2 sequences are SGDLS and YYNGEE. J gave up 2 bases and V 4 bases, and 1 base lay outside the gene matches. CDR3 bases: TGTGCCAGCAGCCGGGACAGGCAAGAGACCCAGTACTTC. It translates to CASSRDRQETQYF.

CDR3 loop: CASSLAGKQFF. DNA of the CDR3: TGTGCCAGCAGCTTGGCAGGAAAGCAGTTCTTC. The chain is built from TRBV5-6 and TRBJ2-1; D is uncertain. The germline gives CDR1 SGHDT, CDR2 YYEEEE. The CDR3 sequence is 11 residues long. V lost 0 bases and J 11 bases, leaving 6 bases between the germline ends.

This sequence joins TRBV12-3 or TRBV12-4 and TRBJ1-4; 7 nucleotides match TRBD1. V gave up 9 bases and J gave up 8 bases; unmatched junction bases: 9. The CDR3 spans 13 residues. The CDR3 DNA reads as TGTGCCAGTACAACAGGGGCAGGCGAAAAACTGTTTTTT. Encoded protein: CASTTGAGEKLFF.

This chain links TRBV4-1 with TRBJ1-2, with D unclear. Germline V gene sequence: CDR1 MGHRA, CDR2 YSYEKL. The length of the CDR3 is 14 residues. Between the trimmed V and J ends, which lost 0 bases and 2 bases, there was a span of 7 bases. The CDR3 DNA reads TGCGCCAGCAGCCAAGATACGGAGAACTATGGCTACACCTTC. This gives the protein CASSQDTENYGYTF.